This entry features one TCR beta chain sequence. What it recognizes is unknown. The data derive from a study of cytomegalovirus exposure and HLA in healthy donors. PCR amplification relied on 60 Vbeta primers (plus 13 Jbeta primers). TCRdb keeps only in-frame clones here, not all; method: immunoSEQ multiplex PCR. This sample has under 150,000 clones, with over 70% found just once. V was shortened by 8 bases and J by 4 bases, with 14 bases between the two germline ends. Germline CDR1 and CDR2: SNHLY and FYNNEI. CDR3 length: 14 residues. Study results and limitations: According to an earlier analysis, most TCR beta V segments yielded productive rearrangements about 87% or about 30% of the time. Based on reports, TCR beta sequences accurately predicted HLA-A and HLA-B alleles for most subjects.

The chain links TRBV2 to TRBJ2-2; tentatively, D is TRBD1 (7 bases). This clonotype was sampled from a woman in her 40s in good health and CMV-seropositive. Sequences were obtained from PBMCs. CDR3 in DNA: TGTGCCAGCGGATACAGGGGAGGCACCGGGGAGCTGTTTTTT. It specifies CASGYRGGTGELFF.